This TCR beta chain came from a study of T cell responses to AZD1222 COVID-19 vaccine. Study information: Pooled in the analysis were second doses at about 4 or about 12 weeks.

This CDR3 has 13 amino acids. Germline CDR1 reads MDHEN; CDR2 reads SYDVKM. The J segment lost 7 bases and the V segment lost 6 bases, leaving 3 bases of the junction unmatched. Data came from immunoSEQ multiplex PCR; TCRdb stores just in-frame clones and leaves some out. The sample comprises more than 85,000 clones, roughly 90% of which are singletons, and roughly 2.5% rests with the top ten. The study, taken as a whole, reports: CD4 TCRs associated with vaccination spanned spike, dominating at 160-218 and 743-854. Donors in the cohort were predominantly white British and more often female, and clonal diversity was possibly underestimated. It was only 6 or 7 AZD1222 recipients who were seropositive at baseline.

To note about this clone: The antigen remains unidentified.

This clonotype was sampled from an adult in good health. The chain carries TRBV28 and TRBJ1-4, with 9 bases lining up with TRBD1. Specimen: peripheral blood, collected on day 0 of AZD1222 vaccination. CDR3 amino acids: CASRGQGSEKLFF. CDR3 DNA sequence: TGTGCCAGCAGGGGACAGGGAAGTGAAAAACTGTTTTTT.